Listed below are T cell receptor beta chains from one sample, sequenced in a study of cytomegalovirus exposure and HLA in healthy donors. TCRdb's table, derived via immunoSEQ multiplex PCR, lists solely in-frame clones and lacks some. Among roughly 300,000 clones listed, roughly 90% were seen once. Sequencing used PBMCs. The origin of the receptors is a woman aged 18-29 years in good health and CMV-seronegative. CDR3s include the opening cysteine and the closing phenylalanine or tryptophan. A D gene is named only where the DNA matches it firmly. The size entry is marked missing in some rows and otherwise reads once, few, many or a size class.

TRBV5-1,once,TRBJ2-7,TRBD2,CASGGAGAPYEQYF,TGCGCCAGCGGCGGGGCGGGAGCCCCCTACGAGCAGTACTTC
TRBV25-1,-,TRBJ1-2,-,CASSHQVYGYTF,TGTGCCAGCAGTCACCAGGTCTATGGCTACACCTTC
TRBV27,-,TRBJ2-1,-,CASRPAVGEQFF,TGTGCCAGCAGACCGGCGGTGGGTGAGCAGTTCTTC
TRBV9,-,TRBJ2-3,-,CASSPGGYTQYF,TGTGCCAGCAGCCCCGGGGGTTATACGCAGTATTTT
TRBV11-2,once,TRBJ1-3,-,CASSFSRDSGNTIYF,TGTGCCAGCAGCTTTAGCAGAGACTCTGGAAACACCATATATTTT
TRBV6-4,-,TRBJ2-1,-,CASSEVLGGNEQFF,TGTGCCAGCAGTGAGGTCCTAGGGGGTAATGAGCAGTTCTTC
TRBV5-1,-,TRBJ2-1,TRBD2,CASSLQSGDFNEQFF,TGCGCCAGCAGCTTGCAAAGCGGGGACTTCAATGAGCAGTTCTTC
TRBV5-1,-,TRBJ1-2,TRBD1,CASSPGQEYGYTF,TGCGCCAGCAGCCCCGGACAGGAATATGGCTACACCTTC
TRBV6-5,-,TRBJ1-2,TRBD1,CASSPRGRFYGYTF,TGTGCCAGCAGTCCCAGGGGGCGCTTCTATGGCTACACCTTC
TRBV4-1,-,TRBJ2-7,-,CASSPVGGTYEQYF,TGCGCCAGCAGCCCAGTCGGGGGTACCTACGAGCAGTACTTC
TRBV5-6,-,TRBJ2-2,-,CASSLFIGELFF,TGTGCCAGCAGCTTGTTTATCGGGGAGCTGTTTTTT
TRBV27,-,TRBJ2-7,-,CASSFSFSGEGNEQYF,TGTGCCAGCAGTTTTTCGTTCTCAGGGGAGGGGAACGAGCAGTACTTC
TRBV30,-,TRBJ1-4,TRBD1,CAWSVSPGQGSLVLF,TGTGCCTGGAGTGTCTCTCCGGGACAGGGGAGCTTGGTACTTTTT
TRBV6-5,-,TRBJ2-1,-,CASSSEAGRIYNEQFF,TGTGCCAGCAGTTCGGAGGCGGGGAGGATCTACAATGAGCAGTTCTTC
TRBV2,-,TRBJ2-2,-,CASGRSQRNTGELFF,TGTGCCAGCGGGAGAAGCCAGCGAAACACCGGGGAGCTGTTTTTT
TRBV10-3,-,TRBJ1-1,-,CAISESGSTGAFF,TGTGCCATCAGTGAGTCAGGCTCCACGGGAGCTTTCTTT
TRBV13,-,TRBJ2-7,TRBD1,CASSFGQGITYEQYF,TGTGCCAGCAGCTTTGGACAGGGAATTACCTACGAGCAGTACTTC
TRBV27,-,TRBJ2-1,-,CASSSIRERYNEQFF,TGTGCCAGCAGCAGTATACGGGAGAGGTACAATGAGCAGTTCTTC
TRBV28,-,TRBJ2-1,TRBD2,CASSFILLGTSLAANEQFF,TGTGCCAGCAGTTTTATTCTGTTAGGGACTAGCTTGGCTGCCAATGAGCAGTTCTTC
TRBV28,-,TRBJ1-2,-,CASIEQPQERLSYTF,TGTGCCAGCATCGAACAACCCCAGGAGCGGCTGAGTTACACCTTC
TRBV4-1,-,TRBJ2-1,TRBD2,CASSRGTSGYNEQFF,TGCGCCAGCAGCCGAGGGACTAGCGGATACAATGAGCAGTTCTTC
TRBV5-1,-,TRBJ2-1,TRBD2,CASSTGLAGVINNEQFF,TGCGCCAGCAGCACGGGACTAGCGGGAGTGATAAACAATGAGCAGTTCTTC
TRBV7-3,-,TRBJ2-1,TRBD2,CASSLLAGKGNEQFF,TGTGCCAGCAGCCTACTAGCGGGAAAGGGTAATGAGCAGTTCTTC
TRBV5-1,-,TRBJ2-7,TRBD2,CASSLVSGTSDEQYF,TGCGCCAGCAGCTTGGTTAGCGGGACTTCCGACGAGCAGTACTTC
TRBV29-1,-,TRBJ2-3,-,CSGRQATTDTQYF,TGCAGCGGCCGGCAGGCCACCACAGATACGCAGTATTTT
TRBV11-2,-,TRBJ2-7,-,CASSLAGGGALYYEQYF,TGTGCCAGCAGCTTAGCCGGAGGGGGGGCCCTTTACTACGAGCAGTACTTC
TRBV28,-,TRBJ1-2,TRBD1,CASSLLGGIANYGYTF,TGTGCCAGCAGTTTGCTAGGGGGCATCGCCAACTATGGCTACACCTTC
TRBV4-1,once,TRBJ2-1,TRBD2,CASSHQTSGGFNEQFF,TGCGCCAGCAGCCACCAAACTAGCGGGGGTTTCAATGAGCAGTTCTTC
TRBV6-5,few,TRBJ1-1,-,CASSYGQNTEAFF,TGTGCCAGCAGTTACGGACAGAACACTGAAGCTTTCTTT
TRBV13,-,TRBJ2-5,TRBD1,CASSFGRGETQYF,TGTGCCAGCAGCTTCGGCAGGGGGGAGACCCAGTACTTC